This T cell receptor (beta chain) was profiled in a study of cytomegalovirus exposure and HLA in healthy donors. Overall study results and limits: For most subjects, TCR beta sequences were reported to predict HLA-A and HLA-B alleles with accuracy. In a later analysis, donors in an Asian-associated ancestry cluster reportedly had fewer N-insertions in productive TCRs than the cohort mean.

Researchers ran the PCR with 60 Vbeta and 13 Jbeta primers. Measured with immunoSEQ multiplex PCR; TCRdb has only the in-frame clones, and not every one. This table has around 220,000 clones, approximately 80% appearing once. In regard to this clone: Antigen unknown. The junction and the germline gene differ at one end; a read error may be behind it.

The sequenced sample was PBMCs. The origin of this receptor is a girl aged 5 to 17 in good health and CMV-seronegative.

The CDR3: CSSSLSTQPQHF. For the CDR3, the DNA is TGTTCCAGCAGCTTGTCTACTCAGCCCCAGCATTTT. The chain links TRBV7-9 to TRBJ1-5; D ambiguous. The CDR3 has 12 residues. The germline V gene has CDR1 SEHNR and CDR2 FQNEAQ (reference sequence).